What follows are 28 T cell receptor beta chains derived from one specimen sequenced in a study of type 1 and type 2 diabetes patients. PCR was run on genomic DNA. Amplification of the beta chain CDR3 used 30 forward and 13 reverse multiplex primers. TCRdb analysed the multiplex PCR reads with MiXCR anew, one entry per CDR3 protein. Of 250,000 or so distinct CDR3 sequences in the sample, roughly 44% were seen once. The source material was peripheral blood mononuclear cells (PBMCs). The receptor set was obtained from a man aged 18 to 29 with type 2 diabetes.

This clonotype was observed a single time. The gene calls are TRBV7-9 and TRBJ2-1, with D uncertain. Per germline, CDR1 SEHNR and CDR2 FQNEAQ (reference sequence). With 5 bases removed from V and 7 bases from J, the gap between germline ends came to 12 bases. This CDR3 has 13 amino acids. DNA of the CDR3: TGTGCCAGCAGCCCAAAGAGCTCTAATGAGCAGTTCTTC. As protein: CASSPKSSNEQFF.

Points on this clonotype: An end of the junction differs from the germline gene, which may be a read error. The chain couples TRBV7-3 to TRBJ2-2, with D tentatively TRBD2 (6 bases). The CDR3 sequence is 12 residues long. CDR1 and CDR2 from the germline V gene are SGHTA and FQGTGA. The CDR3 coding sequence is TGTGCCAGCAGCTTAAGGGGCGGGGAGCTGTTTTTC. It encodes CASSLRGGELFF.

This clonotype was detected a few times. The chain is built from TRBV7-9 and TRBJ2-7, with D possibly being TRBD1 (5 bases). V lost 2 bases and J 5 bases, leaving 19 bases between the germline ends. CDR1 is SEHNR, CDR2 FQNEAQ, per germline (reference sequence). The CDR3 is made up of 16 amino acids. The CDR3 DNA reads TGTGCCAGCAGCTTAATAACGGACATAGCATCTCACGAGCAGTACTTC. Translation gives CASSLITDIASHEQYF.

The J gene is TRBJ1-5, the V gene TRBV19, with a weak D call TRBD1 (6 bases). V lost 5 bases to trimming and J lost 9 bases, with 23 bases between them. The CDR3 totals 16 residues. The germline V gene has CDR1 LNHDA and CDR2 SQIVND (reference sequence). DNA for the CDR3: TGTGCCAGTAGTCCTAGGAGGGCAGGGGTGAAGGGGCCCCAGCATTTT. Protein: CASSPRRAGVKGPQHF.

This clonotype was observed many times. This sequence joins TRBV10-3 and TRBJ2-7; TRBD1 matches at 9 bases. CDR3 length: 12 residues. Germline values: CDR1 ENHRY, CDR2 SYGVKD. With 8 bases clipped from V and 12 bases from J, the junction kept 11 bases outside the gene matches. The CDR3 region is CAIRIGTGRAYF. CDR3 in DNA: TGTGCCATCCGTATTGGGACAGGGAGGGCGTACTTC.

This clonotype was counted only a few times. The chain carries TRBV9 and TRBJ1-2, with 8 nucleotides matching TRBD1. CDR3 size: 13 residues. With 3 bases clipped from V and 8 bases from J, the junction kept 6 bases outside the gene matches. From germline, CDR1 is SGDLS and CDR2 YYNGEE. The chain's CDR3 is CASSGWTGFGYTF. The CDR3 DNA is TGTGCCAGCAGCGGGTGGACAGGGTTCGGCTACACCTTC.

This clonotype was observed a few times. CDR3 protein: CASSDENMTGELFF. Here the CDR3 DNA reads TGTGCCAGCAGTGATGAGAATATGACCGGGGAGCTGTTTTTT. The rearrangement links TRBV2 to TRBJ2-2, with D uncertain. Per germline, CDR1 SNHLY and CDR2 FYNNEI. The CDR3 is 14 amino acids. V was clipped by 3 bases and J by 5 bases, with 10 bases between them.

V and J are TRBV7-2 and TRBJ2-1; 10 bases map to TRBD2. Germline CDR1 is SGHTA and CDR2 is FQGNSA. The trim removed 5 bases at V and 0 bases at J, leaving 4 bases unmatched. The length of the CDR3 is 16 residues. The CDR3 spells CASSLSGGASYNEQFF. DNA of the CDR3: TGTGCCAGCAGCCTCAGCGGGGGGGCCTCCTACAATGAGCAGTTCTTC.

This clonotype is medium-sized in the sample. This sequence joins TRBV2 and TRBJ2-7; maybe TRBD2 (6 bases). Germline loops: CDR1 SNHLY, CDR2 FYNNEI. The CDR3 runs to 11 residues. Trimming left V 8 bases short and J 4 bases short, with 9 bases between. The CDR3 sequence is CASLEGYEQYF. CDR3 sequence (DNA): TGTGCCAGCCTGGAGGGGTACGAGCAGTACTTC.

The rearrangement links TRBV7-8 to TRBJ1-1; TRBD1 matches at 8 bases. Unmatched junction bases numbered 12, after V lost 4 bases and J lost 5 bases. Germline-derived CDR1 and CDR2 are SGHVS and FQNEAQ. The CDR3 contains 16 residues. CDR3 coding DNA: TGTGCCAGCAGCTCATGGGACAGGCCGTCACGGACTGAAGCTTTCTTT. Residues: CASSSWDRPSRTEAFF.

CDR3 residues: CASSIFWEAGGANVLTF. The DNA of the CDR3 is TGTGCCAGTAGTATTTTCTGGGAGGCTGGAGGGGCCAACGTCCTGACTTTC. The chain combines TRBV19 with TRBJ2-6, with D perhaps matching TRBD2 (6 bases). Trimming cost V 3 bases and J 4 bases, with 16 bases left between them. CDR1 is LNHDA and CDR2 is SQIVND in the germline V gene (reference sequence). The length of the CDR3 is 17 residues.

The chain has TRBV11-2 and TRBJ1-2; 7 bases match TRBD1. V gave up 3 bases and J gave up 1 base; unmatched junction bases: 5. CDR1 SGHAT and CDR2 FQNNGV come from the germline V gene. This CDR3 has 15 amino acids. The chain's CDR3 is CASSLGTADNYGYTF. CDR3 sequence (DNA): TGTGCCAGCAGCTTGGGGACAGCGGATAACTATGGCTACACCTTC.

This chain links TRBV7-6 with TRBJ1-2, with TRBD1 matching over 7 bases. V gave up 5 bases and J gave up 8 bases; unmatched junction bases: 8. Germline CDR1 and CDR2: SGHVS and FNYEAQ. The CDR3 sequence is 13 residues long. The CDR3 loop is CASSLDRVRGYTF. In nucleotides, the CDR3 is TGTGCCAGCAGCCTTGACAGGGTTCGAGGCTACACCTTC.

The CDR3 DNA reads TGTGCCAGTAGTATTGGGGATCTTAATTCACCCCTCCACTTT. Protein product: CASSIGDLNSPLHF. The chain has TRBV19 and TRBJ1-6; D uncertain. CDR3 length equals 14 residues. V lost 3 bases to trimming and J lost 6 bases, with 9 bases between them. Germline assignment: CDR1 LNHDA and CDR2 SQIVND (reference sequence).

V and J are TRBV19 and TRBJ1-5; 7 bases match TRBD1. Per germline, CDR1 LNHDA and CDR2 SQIVND (reference sequence). Unmatched junction bases numbered 5, after V lost 5 bases and J lost 1 base. This CDR3 is built from 15 residues. The CDR3 sequence: CASSSGQLSNQPQHF. In DNA, the CDR3 is TGTGCCAGTAGTTCGGGACAGTTGAGCAATCAGCCCCAGCATTTT.

This clonotype turned up a few times. J is TRBJ2-1 and V is TRBV14; 8 bases are shared with TRBD2. The CDR3 loop spans 15 amino acids. CDR1 is SGHDN and CDR2 is FVKESK in the germline V gene. With V trimmed by 4 bases and J by 5 bases, 7 bases remained unmatched. The CDR3 sequence is CASSRGGTTHNEQFF. The CDR3 coding sequence is TGTGCCAGCAGCCGCGGGGGGACTACACACAATGAGCAGTTCTTC.

Notes on this clonotype: An end of the junction does not agree with germline; a read error may underlie this. V and J are TRBV24-1 and TRBJ2-7, with 10 bases aligning to TRBD2. CDR1 is KGHDR, CDR2 SFDVKD, per germline. The CDR3 is 14 residues long. In DNA form, the CDR3 reads TGTGCCTCCAGTCTAGCGGGGGCTCAGCACGAGCAGTACTTC. Translating it yields CASSLAGAQHEQYF.

About this clonotype: A much larger clone is a single base away; this may be a read error. CDR3 in DNA: TGTGCCAGTAGTCGGACAGGGGTGAACACTGAAGCTTTCTTT. Amino acid sequence: CASSRTGVNTEAFF. The chain is built from TRBV19 and TRBJ1-1, with 9 bases that match TRBD1. The CDR3 extends over 14 amino acids. J was trimmed by 0 bases and V by 5 bases; bases with no gene match: 1. CDR1 and CDR2 (germline): LNHDA, SQIVND (reference sequence).

There are a few counts of this clonotype. CDR3 DNA: TGTGCCAGCAGCCCCCGTCGGAACACTGAAGCTTTCTTT. Translated, it gives CASSPRRNTEAFF. The V call is TRBV7-3, the J call TRBJ1-1; no clear D gene. Trimming shortened V by 5 bases and J by 1 base, and 8 bases separated the two germline ends. The CDR3 totals 13 residues. Germline V gene data show CDR1 as SGHTA and CDR2 as FQGTGA.

This clonotype was counted between two and nine times. The CDR3 nucleotides read TGTGCCAGCAGCTTAGTGTTCGGGGGGCGTACCGGGGAGCTGTTTTTT. Translating gives CASSLVFGGRTGELFF. The chain couples TRBV7-3 to TRBJ2-2; D possibly corresponds to TRBD2 (7 bases). Trimming removed 2 bases from V and 5 bases from J, with 15 bases in between. Germline V gene data show CDR1 as SGHTA and CDR2 as FQGTGA. The CDR3 has 16 amino acids. Full variable domain (remainder filled in from reference TRBV7-3 and TRBJ2-2): GAGVSQTPSNKVTEKGKYVELRCDPISGHTALYWYRQSLGQGPEFLIYFQGTGAADDSGLPNDRFFAVRPEGSVSTLKIQRTERGDSAVYLCASSLVFGGRTGELFFGEGSRLTVL.

The CDR3 reads CASSDVGRATYEQYF. DNA for the CDR3: TGTGCCAGCAGTGACGTGGGCAGGGCCACCTACGAGCAGTACTTC. The chain uses TRBV25-1 and TRBJ2-7, with D perhaps matching TRBD1 (5 bases). The germline CDR1 and CDR2 sequences are MGHDK and SYGVNS. The CDR3 totals 15 residues. Trimming cost V 3 bases and J 2 bases, with 14 bases left between them.

This clonotype has a single count. Without the conserved terminal phenylalanine or tryptophan, this CDR3 likely stems from a read error. The chain recombines TRBV13 with TRBJ2-7; perhaps TRBD2 as D (6 bases). Germline CDR1 reads PRHDT; CDR2 reads FYEKMQ (reference sequence). V dropped 1 base and J dropped 2 bases, with 9 bases sitting between them. The CDR3 runs to 14 residues. This chain's CDR3 is CASSLVRGTYEQYL. The CDR3 nucleotides read TGTGCCAGCAGCTTAGTGCGGGGTACCTACGAGCAGTACCTC.

J is TRBJ1-4 and V is TRBV12-3 or TRBV12-4, with 7 bases identical to TRBD1. The CDR3 is 17 residues long. J was trimmed by 9 bases and V by 6 bases; bases with no gene match: 19. In nucleotides, the CDR3 is TGTGCCAGCAGCTCTACCCTATCCGGGACAGCGTTTAAAAAACTGTTTTTT. This codes for CASSSTLSGTAFKKLFF.

This clonotype showed up many times. J is TRBJ2-5 and V is TRBV2; D gene uncertain. Germline lookup yields CDR1 SNHLY and CDR2 FYNNEI. This CDR3 has 11 amino acids. V lost 7 bases to trimming and J lost 4 bases, with 7 bases between them. The CDR3 loop is CASKIVETQYF. CDR3 DNA: TGTGCCAGCAAGATCGTAGAGACCCAGTACTTC. Drawing the rest from reference TRBV2 and TRBJ2-5, the complete variable domain is EPEVTQTPSHQVTQMGQEVILRCVPISNHLYFYWYRQILGQKVEFLVSFYNNEISEKSEIFDDQFSVERPDGSNFTLKIRSTKLEDSAMYFCASKIVETQYFGPGTRLLVL.

About this clonotype itself: A much more abundant neighbour one base away suggests this may be a read error. The rearrangement joins TRBV10-3 to TRBJ2-2, with 8 bases that match TRBD2. Trimming at V came to 6 bases and at J to 6 bases, leaving 6 bases not matched to a gene. Germline V gene sequence: CDR1 ENHRY, CDR2 SYGVKD. This CDR3 has 14 amino acids. The CDR3 coding sequence is TGTGCCATCAGCCCAGCGGGGGACGCCGGGGAGCTGTTTTTT. This encodes CAISPAGDAGELFF.

This clonotype was picked up a small number of times. The rearrangement links TRBV29-1 to TRBJ2-7; 8 bases are a match to TRBD1. V trimming: 1 base; J trimming: 0 bases; junction bases outside the gene matches: 8. Germline CDR1 reads SQVTM; CDR2 reads ANQGSEA. The CDR3 consists of 16 residues. The CDR3 spells CSVEVEGQADSYEQYF. The CDR3 region has the DNA TGCAGCGTTGAAGTTGAGGGACAGGCCGACTCCTACGAGCAGTACTTC.

This clonotype has more than one count but fewer than ten. This chain uses TRBV19 with TRBJ2-6, with TRBD1 identical over 9 bases. The CDR3 is made up of 18 amino acids. The germline CDR1 and CDR2 sequences are LNHDA and SQIVND (reference sequence). The junction had 8 bases not matched to a gene; V was cut back by 1 base and J by 4 bases. In nucleotides, the CDR3 is TGTGCCAGTAGTATAGGGAGGGGACAGGGAACCGGGGCCAACGTCCTGACTTTC. This codes for CASSIGRGQGTGANVLTF.

The rearrangement joins TRBV12-3 or TRBV12-4 to TRBJ2-7; D perhaps matches TRBD1 (6 bases). The J call is in doubt because the DNA end fits TRBJ2-5 better. This CDR3 has 14 amino acids. The CDR3 here is CASQNREWRETQYF. CDR3 nucleotide sequence: TGTGCCAGCCAGAACAGGGAGTGGCGGGAGACCCAGTACTTC.